This T cell receptor (beta chain) was sequenced in a study of cytomegalovirus exposure and HLA in healthy donors. Overall study findings and caveats: Analyses of presence and absence presupposed an approximately uniform sequencing depth across donors. Links to common viral pathogens appeared, in a later analysis, for several of the most significant clusters.

The PCR made use of 60 Vbeta and 13 Jbeta primers. The repertoire was sequenced with immunoSEQ multiplex PCR; TCRdb's copy has only in-frame clones and lacks some. The sample lists 150,000 to 200,000 clones, roughly 65% occurring once. This clone was counted only a few times. Antigen unknown. The V end lost 3 bases, the J end lost 4 bases, and 11 bases lay between the germline ends. The germline CDR1 and CDR2 sequences are SGHRS and YFSETQ. The CDR3 is made up of 13 amino acids. The V call is TRBV5-1, the J call TRBJ2-7; TRBD1 might be the D (5 bases). This receptor was obtained from a woman between 18 and 30 years old in good health and CMV-seropositive. The sample taken for sequencing was PBMCs. The chain's CDR3 is CASSSGQRYEQYF. CDR3 nucleotides: TGCGCCAGCAGCTCCGGACAACGGTACGAGCAGTACTTC.